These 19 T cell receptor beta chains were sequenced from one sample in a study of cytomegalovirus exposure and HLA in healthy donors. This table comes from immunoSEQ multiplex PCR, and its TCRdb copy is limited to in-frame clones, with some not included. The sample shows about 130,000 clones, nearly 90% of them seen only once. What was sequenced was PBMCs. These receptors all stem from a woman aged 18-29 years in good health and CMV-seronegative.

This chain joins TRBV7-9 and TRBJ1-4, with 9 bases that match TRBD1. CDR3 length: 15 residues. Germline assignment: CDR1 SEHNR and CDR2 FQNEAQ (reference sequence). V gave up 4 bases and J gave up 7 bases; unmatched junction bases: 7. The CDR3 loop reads CASSSRQGVSEKLFF. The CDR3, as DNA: TGTGCCAGCAGCTCCCGACAGGGGGTGAGTGAAAAACTGTTTTTT.

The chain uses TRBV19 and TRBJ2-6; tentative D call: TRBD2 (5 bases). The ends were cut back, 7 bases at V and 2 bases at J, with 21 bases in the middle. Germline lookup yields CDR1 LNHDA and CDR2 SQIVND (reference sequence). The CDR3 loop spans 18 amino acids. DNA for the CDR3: TGTGCCAGTACGGGCTCGGGATTAATGACGACTGGGGCCAACGTCCTGACTTTC. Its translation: CASTGSGLMTTGANVLTF.

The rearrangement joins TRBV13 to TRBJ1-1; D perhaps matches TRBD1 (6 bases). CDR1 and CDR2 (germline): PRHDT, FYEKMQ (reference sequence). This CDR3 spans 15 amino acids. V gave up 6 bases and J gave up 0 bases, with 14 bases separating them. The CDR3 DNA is TGTGCCAGCAGTAAACAGGGACCTATGAACACTGAAGCTTTCTTT. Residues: CASSKQGPMNTEAFF.

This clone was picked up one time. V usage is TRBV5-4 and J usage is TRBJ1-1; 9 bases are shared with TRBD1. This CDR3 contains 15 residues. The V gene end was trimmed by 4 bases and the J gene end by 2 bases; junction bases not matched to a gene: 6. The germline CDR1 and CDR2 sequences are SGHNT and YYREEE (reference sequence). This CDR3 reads CASSGTTGGNTEAFF. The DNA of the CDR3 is TGTGCCAGCAGCGGGACGACAGGGGGTAACACTGAAGCTTTCTTT.

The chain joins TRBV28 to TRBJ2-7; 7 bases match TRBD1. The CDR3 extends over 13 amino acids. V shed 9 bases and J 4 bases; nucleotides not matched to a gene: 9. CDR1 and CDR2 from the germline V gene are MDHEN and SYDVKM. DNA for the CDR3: TGTGCCAGTATCGCCGGGACAGCTTACGAGCAGTACTTC. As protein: CASIAGTAYEQYF.

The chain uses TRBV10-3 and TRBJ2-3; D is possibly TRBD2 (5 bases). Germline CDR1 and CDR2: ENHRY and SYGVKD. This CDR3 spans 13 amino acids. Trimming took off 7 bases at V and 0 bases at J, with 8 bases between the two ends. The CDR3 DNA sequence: TGTGCCATCAAGAGGGCTAGCACAGATACGCAGTATTTT. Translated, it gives CAIKRASTDTQYF.

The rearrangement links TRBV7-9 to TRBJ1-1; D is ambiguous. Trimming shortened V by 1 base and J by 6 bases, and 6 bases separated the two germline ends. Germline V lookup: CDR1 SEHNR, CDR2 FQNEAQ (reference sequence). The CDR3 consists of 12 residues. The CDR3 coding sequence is TGTGCCAGCAGCTTAGTTGGGCCTGAAGCTTTCTTT. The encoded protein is CASSLVGPEAFF.

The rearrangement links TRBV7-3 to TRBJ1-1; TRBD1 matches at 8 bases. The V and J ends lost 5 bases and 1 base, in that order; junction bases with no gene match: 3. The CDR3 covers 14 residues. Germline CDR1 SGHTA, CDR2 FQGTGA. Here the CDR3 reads CASSPQGANTEAFF. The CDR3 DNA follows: TGTGCCAGCAGCCCCCAGGGGGCGAACACTGAAGCTTTCTTT.

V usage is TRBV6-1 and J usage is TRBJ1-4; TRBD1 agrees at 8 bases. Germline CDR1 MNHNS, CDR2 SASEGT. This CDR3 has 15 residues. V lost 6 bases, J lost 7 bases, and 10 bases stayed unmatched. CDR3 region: CASSPTGTGSEKLFF. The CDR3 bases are TGTGCCAGCAGCCCCACCGGGACAGGCAGTGAAAAACTGTTTTTT.

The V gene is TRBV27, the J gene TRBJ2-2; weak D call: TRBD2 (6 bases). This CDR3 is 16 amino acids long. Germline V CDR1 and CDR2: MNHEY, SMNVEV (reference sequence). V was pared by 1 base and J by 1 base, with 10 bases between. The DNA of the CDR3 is TGTGCCAGCAGTTTATTTAGCGGTAGGAACACCGGGGAGCTGTTTTTT. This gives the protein CASSLFSGRNTGELFF.

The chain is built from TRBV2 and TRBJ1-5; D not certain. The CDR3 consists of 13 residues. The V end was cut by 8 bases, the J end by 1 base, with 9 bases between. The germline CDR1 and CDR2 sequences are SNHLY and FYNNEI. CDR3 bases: TGTGCCAGCGTAGTGGAGAGCAATCAGCCCCAGCATTTT. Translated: CASVVESNQPQHF.

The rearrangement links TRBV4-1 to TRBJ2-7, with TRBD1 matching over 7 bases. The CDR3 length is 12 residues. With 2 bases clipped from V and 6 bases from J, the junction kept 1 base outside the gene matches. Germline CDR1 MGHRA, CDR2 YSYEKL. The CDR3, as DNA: TGCGCCAGCAGCCAAACAGGGGCCGAGCAGTACTTC. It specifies CASSQTGAEQYF.

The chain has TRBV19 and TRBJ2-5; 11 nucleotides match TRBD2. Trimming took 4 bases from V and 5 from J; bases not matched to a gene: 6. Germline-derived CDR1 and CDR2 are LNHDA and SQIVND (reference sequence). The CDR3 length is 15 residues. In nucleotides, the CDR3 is TGTGCCAGTAGTAATAGCGGGGGGGCCGGGGAGACCCAGTACTTC. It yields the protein CASSNSGGAGETQYF.

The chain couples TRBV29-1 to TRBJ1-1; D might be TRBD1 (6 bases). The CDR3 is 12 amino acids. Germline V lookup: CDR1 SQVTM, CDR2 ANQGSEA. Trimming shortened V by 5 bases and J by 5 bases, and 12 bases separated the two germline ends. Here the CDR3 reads CSVQGSGTEAFF. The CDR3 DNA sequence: TGCAGCGTTCAGGGGTCGGGAACTGAAGCTTTCTTT.

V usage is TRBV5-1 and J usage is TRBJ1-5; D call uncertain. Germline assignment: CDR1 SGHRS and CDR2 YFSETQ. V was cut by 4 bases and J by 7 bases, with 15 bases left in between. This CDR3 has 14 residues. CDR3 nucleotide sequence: TGCGCCAGCAGCCCCGATCCCGGAGGACAGCCCCAGCATTTT. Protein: CASSPDPGGQPQHF. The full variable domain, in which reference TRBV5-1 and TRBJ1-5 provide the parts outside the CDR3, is KAGVTQTPRYLIKTRGQQVTLSCSPISGHRSVSWYQQTPGQGLQFLFEYFSETQRNKGNFPGRFSGRQFSNSRSEMNVSTLELGDSALYLCASSPDPGGQPQHFGDGTRLSIL.

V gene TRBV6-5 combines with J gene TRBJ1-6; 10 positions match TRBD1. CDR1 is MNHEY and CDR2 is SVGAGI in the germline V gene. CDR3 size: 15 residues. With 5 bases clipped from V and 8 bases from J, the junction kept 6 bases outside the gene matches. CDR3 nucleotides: TGTGCCAGCAGTCGACCGGGACAGGGGTATTCACCCCTCCACTTT. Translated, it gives CASSRPGQGYSPLHF.

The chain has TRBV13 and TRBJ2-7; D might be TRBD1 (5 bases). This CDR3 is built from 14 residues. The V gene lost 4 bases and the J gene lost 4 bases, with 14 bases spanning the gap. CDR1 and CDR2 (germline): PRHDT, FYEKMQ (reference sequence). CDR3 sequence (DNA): TGTGCCAGCAGCTCTCCCCAGGGCAGTTACGAGCAGTACTTC. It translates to CASSSPQGSYEQYF.

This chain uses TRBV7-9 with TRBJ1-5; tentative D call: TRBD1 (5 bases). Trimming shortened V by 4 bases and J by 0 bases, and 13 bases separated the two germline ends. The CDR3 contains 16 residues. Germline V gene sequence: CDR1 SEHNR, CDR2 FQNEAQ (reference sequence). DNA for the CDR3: TGTGCCAGCAGCTCCTGGGACTTAGATAGCAATCAGCCCCAGCATTTT. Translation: CASSSWDLDSNQPQHF.

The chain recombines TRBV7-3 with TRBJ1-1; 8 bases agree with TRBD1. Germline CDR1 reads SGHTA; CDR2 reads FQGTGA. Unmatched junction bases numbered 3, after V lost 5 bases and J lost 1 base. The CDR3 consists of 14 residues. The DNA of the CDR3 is TGTGCCAGCAGCCCCGGACAGGGGAACACTGAAGCTTTCTTT. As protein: CASSPGQGNTEAFF.